What follows are 3 T cell receptor beta chains derived from one specimen sequenced in a study of T cells in Graves' hyperthyroidism and ophthalmopathy. The CDR3 regions of TCR beta were amplified from RNA transcripts. The HTBI primer set served for first-round RT-PCR of the TCR CDR3. One entry per CDR3 protein, called by TCRdb with MiXCR from the multiplex PCR reads. The sample yields nearly 600,000 distinct CDR3 sequences, around 14% seen once. The specimen sequenced was blood. Every receptor here comes from a woman under 40 with Graves' hyperthyroidism that later progressed to Graves' ophthalmopathy.

This clonotype was counted many times. A junction end diverges from the germline sequence, so it may reflect a read error. The CDR3 is CATSDSPGTGNTEASF. CDR3 nucleotides: TGTGCCACCAGTGACTCGCCTGGGACAGGGAACACTGAAGCTTCCTTT. The chain couples TRBV24-1 to TRBJ1-1; TRBD1 matches at 9 bases. The CDR3 runs to 16 residues. The germline CDR1 and CDR2 sequences are KGHDR and SFDVKD.

This clonotype was seen ten or more times. This rearrangement joins TRBV6-4 to TRBJ2-3; 9 positions match TRBD2. The CDR3 is 15 residues long. J was trimmed by 4 bases and V by 2 bases; bases with no gene match: 4. CDR1 is MRHNA, CDR2 SNTAGT, per germline. The CDR3: CASSDVAGVADTQYF. DNA of the CDR3: TGTGCCAGCAGTGACGTAGCGGGAGTAGCAGATACGCAGTATTTT.

The chain links TRBV7-9 to TRBJ2-1; 11 bases fit TRBD2. Germline V gives CDR1 SEHNR, CDR2 FQNEAQ (reference sequence). The CDR3 spans 16 residues. With 5 bases clipped from V and 3 bases from J, the junction kept 6 bases outside the gene matches. The CDR3 DNA reads TGTGCCAGCAGCCCCGCTAGCGGGAGGTTCTACAATGAGCAGTTCTTC. This sequence encodes CASSPASGRFYNEQFF.